There are a few counts of the clone carrying this T cell receptor (beta chain). This entry belongs to a study of CDR3 diversity in severe acne. TCRdb processed the PCR reads anew with MiXCR; each CDR3 protein has one entry. The table lists 100,000 or so distinct CDR3 sequences, 51% of them singletons, with under 15% in the top ten. V dropped 1 base and J dropped 5 bases, with 17 bases sitting between them. In germline, CDR1 is MGHRA, CDR2 YSYEKL. This CDR3 spans 16 amino acids. The chain combines TRBV4-1 with TRBJ1-1; no reliable D call. Input material: blood. The TCR sequence derives from a male donor with acne. The CDR3 region is CASSQGGLGGLTEAFF. CDR3 coding DNA: TGCGCCAGCAGCCAAGGAGGGCTCGGCGGGCTGACTGAAGCTTTCTTT.